This T cell receptor (beta chain) was captured by sequencing in a study of OX40 agonist ivuxolimab in advanced cancers. Per the germline V gene, CDR1 is MGHRA and CDR2 is YSYEKL. CDR3 length: 16 amino acids. V was clipped by 1 base and J by 2 bases; unmatched bases: 7. The protocol was immunoSEQ multiplex PCR, while the TCRdb copy is restricted to in-frame clones and leaves out a portion. In the table there are about 85,000 clones, 65% to 90% of which are singletons. This TCR came from an adult with an advanced solid tumor such as melanoma, head and neck, liver or kidney cancer. V gene TRBV4-1 combines with J gene TRBJ2-7; 8 bases map to TRBD2. Sample: CD4+ or CD8+ T cells sorted from blood, taken in a trial of the OX40 agonist ivuxolimab. The CDR3 spells CASSQASSGGPYEQYF. In DNA, the CDR3 is TGCGCCAGCAGCCAAGCGTCGAGCGGGGGACCCTACGAGCAGTACTTC.